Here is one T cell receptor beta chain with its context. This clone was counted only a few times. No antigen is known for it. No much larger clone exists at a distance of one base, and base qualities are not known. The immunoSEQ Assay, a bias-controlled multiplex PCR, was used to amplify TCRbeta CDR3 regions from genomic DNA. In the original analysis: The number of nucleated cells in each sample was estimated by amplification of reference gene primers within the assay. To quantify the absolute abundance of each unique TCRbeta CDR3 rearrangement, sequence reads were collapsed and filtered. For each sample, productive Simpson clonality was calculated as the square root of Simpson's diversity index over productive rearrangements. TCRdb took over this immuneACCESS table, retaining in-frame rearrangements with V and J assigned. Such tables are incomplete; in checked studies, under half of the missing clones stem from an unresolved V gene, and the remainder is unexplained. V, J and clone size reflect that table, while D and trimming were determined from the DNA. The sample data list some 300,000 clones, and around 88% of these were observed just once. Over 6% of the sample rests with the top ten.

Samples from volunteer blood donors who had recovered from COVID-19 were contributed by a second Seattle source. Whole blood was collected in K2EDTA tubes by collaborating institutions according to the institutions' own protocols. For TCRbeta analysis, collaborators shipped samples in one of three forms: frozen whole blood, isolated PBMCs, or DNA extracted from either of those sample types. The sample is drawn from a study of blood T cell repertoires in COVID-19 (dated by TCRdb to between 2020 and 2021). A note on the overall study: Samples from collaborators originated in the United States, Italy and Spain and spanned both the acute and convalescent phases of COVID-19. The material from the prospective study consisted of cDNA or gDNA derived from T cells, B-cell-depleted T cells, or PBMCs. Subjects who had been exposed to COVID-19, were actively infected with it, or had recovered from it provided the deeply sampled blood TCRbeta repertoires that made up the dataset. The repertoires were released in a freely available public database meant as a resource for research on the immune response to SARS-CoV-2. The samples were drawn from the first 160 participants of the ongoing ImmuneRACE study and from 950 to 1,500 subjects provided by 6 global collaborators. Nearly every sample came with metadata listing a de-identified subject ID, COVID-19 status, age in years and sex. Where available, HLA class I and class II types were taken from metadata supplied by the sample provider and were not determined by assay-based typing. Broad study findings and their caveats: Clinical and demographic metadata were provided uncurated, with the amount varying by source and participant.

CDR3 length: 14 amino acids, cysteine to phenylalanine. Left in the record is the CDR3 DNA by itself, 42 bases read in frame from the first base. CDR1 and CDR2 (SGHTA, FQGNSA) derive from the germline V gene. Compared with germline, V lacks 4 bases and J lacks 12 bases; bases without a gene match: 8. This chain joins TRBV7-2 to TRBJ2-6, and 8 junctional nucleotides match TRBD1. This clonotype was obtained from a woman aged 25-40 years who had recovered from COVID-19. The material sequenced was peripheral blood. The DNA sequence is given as TGTGCCAGCAGCTCCGGGACAGGACCGTCCGTCCTGACTTTC. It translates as CASSSGTGPSVLTF. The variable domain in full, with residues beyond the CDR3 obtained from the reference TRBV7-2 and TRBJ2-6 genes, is GAGVSQSPSNKVTEKGKDVELRCDPISGHTALYWYRQSLGQGLEFLIYFQGNSAPDKSGLPSDRFSAERTGGSVSTLTIQRTQQEDSAVYLCASSSGTGPSVLTFGAGSRLTVL.